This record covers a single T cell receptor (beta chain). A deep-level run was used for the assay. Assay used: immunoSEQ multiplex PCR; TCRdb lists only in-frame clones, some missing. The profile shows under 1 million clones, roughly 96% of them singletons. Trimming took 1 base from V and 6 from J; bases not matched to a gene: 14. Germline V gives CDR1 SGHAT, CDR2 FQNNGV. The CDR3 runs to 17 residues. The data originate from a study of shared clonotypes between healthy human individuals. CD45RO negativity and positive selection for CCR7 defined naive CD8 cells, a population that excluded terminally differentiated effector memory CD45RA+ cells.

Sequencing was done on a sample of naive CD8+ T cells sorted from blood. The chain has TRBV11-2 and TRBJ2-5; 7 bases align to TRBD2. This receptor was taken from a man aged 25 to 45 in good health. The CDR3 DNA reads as TGTGCCAGCAGCTTAGGCGCCAAAGCGGGACCTGGAAAGACCCAGTACTTC. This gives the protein CASSLGAKAGPGKTQYF. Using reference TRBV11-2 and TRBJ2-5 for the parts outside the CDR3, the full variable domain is EAGVAQSPRYKIIEKRQSVAFWCNPISGHATLYWYQQILGQGPKLLIQFQNNGVVDDSQLPKDRFSAERLKGVDSTLKIQPAKLEDSAVYLCASSLGAKAGPGKTQYFGPGTRLLVL.